The 8 T cell receptor beta chains listed next were all sequenced from one sample in a study of shared clonotypes between healthy human individuals. Sequenced by immunoSEQ multiplex PCR; TCRdb stores in-frame clones only, minus some. This table has about 2.5 million clones, about 90% appearing once. Material for sequencing was naive CD4+ T cells from PBMCs. Noted subset: CD45RA+ positively selected. The receptors originated from a man in his late teens or twenties in good health. Some clones in this sample may be carry-over from other donors' samples.

The genes are TRBV11-2 and TRBJ1-1; D ambiguous. Germline V lookup: CDR1 SGHAT, CDR2 FQNNGV. The V and J ends lost 2 bases and 10 bases respectively, with 20 bases between them. The CDR3 is 15 residues long. The chain's CDR3 is CASSLTSTRLGRAFF. The CDR3 nucleotides are TGTGCCAGCAGCTTAACCTCTACGAGGTTAGGGAGAGCTTTCTTT.

The V and J genes are TRBV6-6 and TRBJ1-5; the D gene is possibly TRBD1 (6 bases). CDR1 and CDR2 (germline): MNHNY, SVGAGI (reference sequence). CDR3 length equals 16 residues. V was clipped by 6 bases and J by 5 bases, with 20 bases between them. This chain's CDR3 is CASRSQGRPGDQPQHF. The CDR3 DNA follows: TGTGCCAGCAGGTCACAGGGTCGTCCGGGCGATCAGCCCCAGCATTTT.

This chain links TRBV18 with TRBJ1-6; TRBD1 is a possible D gene (6 bases). This CDR3 comprises 13 residues. V lost 0 bases and J lost 14, with 11 bases in between. Germline V lookup: CDR1 KGHSH, CDR2 LQKENI. As DNA, the CDR3 is TGTGCCAGCTCACCACCAGGGAGGGGGGCCCTCCACTTT. Amino acid sequence: CASSPPGRGALHF.

The chain combines TRBV7-2 with TRBJ2-5; D ambiguous. CDR1 and CDR2 (germline): SGHTA, FQGNSA. Trimming shortened V by 2 bases and J by 1 base, and 5 bases separated the two germline ends. This CDR3 comprises 13 residues. The CDR3 DNA sequence: TGTGCCAGCAGCTTATTAGGCCAAGAGACCCAGTACTTC. Translation gives CASSLLGQETQYF.

The chain employs TRBV2 and TRBJ2-3, with TRBD2 matching 7 bases. The J segment lost 8 bases and the V segment lost 8 bases, leaving 13 bases of the junction unmatched. Germline V gene data show CDR1 as SNHLY and CDR2 as FYNNEI. The CDR3 spans 14 residues. The CDR3 loop is CASGGAGFRATQYF. The CDR3 DNA follows: TGTGCCAGCGGGGGAGCGGGATTTAGGGCTACGCAGTATTTT.

The V gene is TRBV29-1, the J gene TRBJ2-5, with 10 nucleotides matching TRBD2. The J call may be faulty, since TRBJ2-7 better matches the DNA end. Germline V gene sequence: CDR1 SQVTM, CDR2 ANQGSEA. This CDR3 spans 13 amino acids. The CDR3 here is CSVSGRATYEQYF. The CDR3 DNA reads TGCAGCGTTAGCGGGAGGGCCACCTACGAGCAGTACTTC.

The rearrangement joins TRBV19 to TRBJ2-5; 14 bases align to TRBD2. Germline V gives CDR1 LNHDA, CDR2 SQIVND (reference sequence). CDR3 length: 17 amino acids. V shed 5 bases and J 5 bases; nucleotides not matched to a gene: 10. CDR3 bases: TGTGCCAGTAGTTCCCGACTAGCGGGAGGGCCGGGCGAGACCCAGTACTTC. Protein: CASSSRLAGGPGETQYF.

CDR3 loop: CASSPMVETQYF. CDR3 DNA sequence: TGTGCCAGCAGCCCCATGGTAGAGACCCAGTACTTC. V and J are TRBV7-2 and TRBJ2-5; D unclear. The germline V gene has CDR1 SGHTA and CDR2 FQGNSA. This CDR3 region has 12 residues. The V end was cut by 5 bases, the J end by 4 bases, with 8 bases between.